Listed below are T cell receptor beta chains from one sample, sequenced in a study of blood T cell repertoires in COVID-19. Sequencing was performed with immunoSEQ multiplex PCR; in TCRdb, only in-frame clones are kept and a portion is missing. The sample contains over 95,000 clones, over 80% of which appear only once. Sequencing used peripheral blood. The receptors were sampled from a man between 65 and 85 years old with active or convalescent COVID-19. Both conserved end residues are part of each CDR3. The D gene is left open where the match is weak. Clone size, where shown, is once, few, many, or a class for clones that have expanded.

V	size	length	D	J	DNA	CDR3
TRBV9	medium-sized	15	NA	TRBJ1-3	TGTGCCAGCAGCGTACTCCCGGACTCTTCTAACACCATATATTTT	CASSVLPDSSNTIYF
TRBV30	NA	19	TRBD1	TRBJ1-6	TGTGCCTGGAGGGTAGGCGTACCGGGACAGAGCTCCTATAATTCACCCCTCCACTTT	CAWRVGVPGQSSYNSPLHF
TRBV6-2/TRBV6-3	NA	17	NA	TRBJ2-4	TGTGCCAGCAGTGGTTACGGGACAACACTAGCCAAAAACATTCAGTACTTC	CASSGYGTTLAKNIQYF
TRBV11-3	NA	15	NA	TRBJ2-1	TGTGCCAGCAGCTTACTTGGGCTGGCCGAAAGCGAGCAGTTCTTC	CASSLLGLAESEQFF
TRBV7-8	NA	14	TRBD1	TRBJ1-1	TGTGCCAGCAGCGACAGGGTTGAGAGGACTGAAGCTTTCTTT	CASSDRVERTEAFF
TRBV3-1/TRBV3-2	NA	13	NA	TRBJ2-5	TGTGCCAGCAGCCAACCAGGGAGGGAGACCCAGTACTTC	CASSQPGRETQYF
TRBV7-2	NA	12	NA	TRBJ2-2	TGTGCCAGCAGCTTAGGAGTCGGGGAGCTGTTTTTT	CASSLGVGELFF
TRBV29-1	NA	16	NA	TRBJ1-3	TGCAGCGTTGAAGTTGGGGGGGACTACTCTGGAAACACCATATATTTT	CSVEVGGDYSGNTIYF
TRBV5-1	NA	16	TRBD2	TRBJ2-3	TGCGCCAGCAGCGCCGGGACTAGCAAACTCACAGATACGCAGTATTTT	CASSAGTSKLTDTQYF
TRBV6-5	NA	13	NA	TRBJ1-6	TGTGCCAGCAGTACGACAGATAATTCACCCCTCCACTTT	CASSTTDNSPLHF
TRBV2	NA	14	NA	TRBJ1-2	TGTGCCAGCAACCTACAGGGTTCAGAGTATGGCTACACCTTC	CASNLQGSEYGYTF
TRBV7-3	NA	13	TRBD1	TRBJ1-2	TGTGCCAGCAGCTTTGGACAGGGCTATGGCTACACCTTC	CASSFGQGYGYTF
TRBV28	NA	13	TRBD1	TRBJ1-2	TGTGCCAGCTACCGGGACAGGGTCTATGGCTACACCTTC	CASYRDRVYGYTF
TRBV2	NA	14	TRBD2	TRBJ2-5	TGTGCCAGCAGGTTAGCGGGGGGGCCGGAGACCCAGTACTTC	CASRLAGGPETQYF
TRBV4-1	NA	15	TRBD2	TRBJ2-7	TGCGCCAGCAGCCAAGTAGCGGGGAGCTCCTACGAGCAGTACTTC	CASSQVAGSSYEQYF
TRBV19	NA	16	TRBD2	TRBJ2-7	TGTGCCAGTAGTATACTGGCTAGCGGGGACCCGGACGAGCAGTACTTC	CASSILASGDPDEQYF
TRBV5-1	NA	14	TRBD1	TRBJ1-1	TGCGCCAGCAGGAGGGACAGATCGTACACTGAAGCTTTCTTT	CASRRDRSYTEAFF
TRBV15	NA	16	NA	TRBJ2-3	TGTGCCACCAGCAGAGCGTCGGGACTGCTCCCCGATACGCAGTATTTT	CATSRASGLLPDTQYF
TRBV14	NA	13	NA	TRBJ2-1	TGTGCCAGCAGCCAAGATCTACAGACAGAGCAGTTCTTC	CASSQDLQTEQFF
TRBV3-1/TRBV3-2	NA	15	NA	TRBJ2-3	TGTGCCAGCAGCCTACAGGGAACTAGCACAGATACGCAGTATTTT	CASSLQGTSTDTQYF
TRBV7-2	NA	14	NA	TRBJ2-3	TGTGCCAGCACCCCCGGGGGTAGCACAGATACGCAGTATTTT	CASTPGGSTDTQYF
TRBV9	once	14	NA	TRBJ2-7	TGTGCCAGCAGCGTAGGAGGTAGAGGATACGAGCAGTACTTC	CASSVGGRGYEQYF
TRBV7-2	NA	15	TRBD1	TRBJ1-1	TGTGCCAGCAGCTCCCAAAGGCCAGGGGGCACTGAAGCTTTCTTT	CASSSQRPGGTEAFF
TRBV2	NA	15	TRBD2	TRBJ2-7	TGTGCCAGCAGGGGGGGACTAGCGGGAACCTACGAGCAGTACTTC	CASRGGLAGTYEQYF
TRBV28	NA	17	TRBD1	TRBJ1-5	TGTGCCAGCAGTCCCTCTGGACAGGGGATTAGCAATCAGCCCCAGCATTTT	CASSPSGQGISNQPQHF
TRBV5-1	NA	15	NA	TRBJ2-1	TGCGCCAGCAGCTTGGCCTCAGGTTCCTACGCTGAGCAGTTCTTC	CASSLASGSYAEQFF
TRBV30	few	13	NA	TRBJ1-1	TGTGCCTGGAGTGTGACCGGAGGAACTGAAGCTTTCTTT	CAWSVTGGTEAFF
TRBV9	medium-sized	15	TRBD1	TRBJ2-7	TGTGCCAGCAGCGCGGGGACAGGGGGCTTCTACGAGCAGTACTTC	CASSAGTGGFYEQYF
TRBV6-5	NA	16	NA	TRBJ2-5	TGTGCCAGCAGTTACCCCCGGAGGGGAATACAAGAGACCCAGTACTTC	CASSYPRRGIQETQYF
TRBV7-2	NA	12	NA	TRBJ2-3	TGTGCCAGCAGCCCGAGCACAGATACGCAGTATTTT	CASSPSTDTQYF
TRBV19	NA	13	NA	TRBJ1-2	TGTGCCAGTAGTGAGTGGCAGGGTCGAGGCTACACCTTC	CASSEWQGRGYTF
TRBV11-3	NA	18	TRBD1	TRBJ1-4	TGTGCCAGCAGCTTCCCAGGGACAGGGGGTAAGACTAATGAAAAACTGTTTTTT	CASSFPGTGGKTNEKLFF
TRBV18	NA	14	NA	TRBJ1-3	TGTGCCAGCTCACCCCTCCGGGAGGAGAACACCATATATTTT	CASSPLREENTIYF
TRBV6-1	NA	15	TRBD1	TRBJ1-2	TGTGCCAGCAGTGAAGCGCGCAGGGGGAGCTATGGCTACACCTTC	CASSEARRGSYGYTF
TRBV7-6	NA	15	NA	TRBJ1-4	TGTGCCAGCAGCTTAGGGGGGGAGGCTAATGAAAAACTGTTTTTT	CASSLGGEANEKLFF
TRBV6-1	NA	15	TRBD1	TRBJ1-5	TGTGCCAGCAGTGACCGACAGGGTAGGGCTCAGCCCCAGCATTTT	CASSDRQGRAQPQHF
TRBV28	NA	13	NA	TRBJ1-2	TGTGCCAGCAGGCCGGGTGGTTCGGGTGGCTACACCTTC	CASRPGGSGGYTF